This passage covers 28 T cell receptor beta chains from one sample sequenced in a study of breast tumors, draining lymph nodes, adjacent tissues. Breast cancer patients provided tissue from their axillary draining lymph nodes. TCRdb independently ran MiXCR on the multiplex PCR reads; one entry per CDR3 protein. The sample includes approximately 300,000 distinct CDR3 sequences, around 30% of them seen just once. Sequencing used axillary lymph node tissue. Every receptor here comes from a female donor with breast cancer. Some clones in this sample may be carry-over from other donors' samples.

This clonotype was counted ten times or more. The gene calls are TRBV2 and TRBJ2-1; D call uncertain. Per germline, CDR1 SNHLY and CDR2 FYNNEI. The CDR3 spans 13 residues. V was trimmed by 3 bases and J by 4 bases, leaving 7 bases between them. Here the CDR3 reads CASSDTRYNEQFF. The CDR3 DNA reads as TGTGCCAGCAGTGATACCAGATACAATGAGCAGTTCTTC.

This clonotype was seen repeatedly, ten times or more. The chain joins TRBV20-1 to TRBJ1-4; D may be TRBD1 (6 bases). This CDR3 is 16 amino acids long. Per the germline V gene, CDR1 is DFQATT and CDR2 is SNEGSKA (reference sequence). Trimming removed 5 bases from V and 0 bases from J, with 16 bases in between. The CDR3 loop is CSAGTLQGSTNEKLFF. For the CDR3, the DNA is TGCAGTGCTGGGACACTTCAGGGATCAACTAATGAAAAACTGTTTTTT.

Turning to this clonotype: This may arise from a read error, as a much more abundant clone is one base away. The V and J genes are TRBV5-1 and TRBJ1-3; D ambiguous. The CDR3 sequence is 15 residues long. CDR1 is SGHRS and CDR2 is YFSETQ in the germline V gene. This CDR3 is CASSPGRDSRNTIYF. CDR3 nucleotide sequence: TGCGCCAGCAGCCCCGGACGCGACTCTAGAAACACCATATATTTT.

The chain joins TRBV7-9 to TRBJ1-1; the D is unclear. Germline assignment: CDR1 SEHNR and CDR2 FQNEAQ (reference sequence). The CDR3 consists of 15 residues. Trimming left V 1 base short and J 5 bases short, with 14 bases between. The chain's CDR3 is CASSLEEGRETEAFF. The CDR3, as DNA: TGTGCCAGCAGCTTAGAGGAGGGAAGAGAGACTGAAGCTTTCTTT.

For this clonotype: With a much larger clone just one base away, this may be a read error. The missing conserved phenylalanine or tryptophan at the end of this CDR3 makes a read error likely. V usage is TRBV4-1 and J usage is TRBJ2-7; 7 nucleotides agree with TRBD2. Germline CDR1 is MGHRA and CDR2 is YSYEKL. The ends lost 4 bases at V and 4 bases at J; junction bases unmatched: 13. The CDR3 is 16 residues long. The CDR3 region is CASSLELTSAVYEQYS. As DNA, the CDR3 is TGCGCCAGCAGCCTCGAACTAACTAGCGCGGTGTACGAGCAGTACTCC.

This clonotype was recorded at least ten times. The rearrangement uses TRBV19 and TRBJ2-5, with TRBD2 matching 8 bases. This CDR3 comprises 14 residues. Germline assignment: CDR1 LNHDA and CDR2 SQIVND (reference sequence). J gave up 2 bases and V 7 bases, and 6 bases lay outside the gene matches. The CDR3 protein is CASNFRGGQETQYF. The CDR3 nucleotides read TGTGCCAGTAATTTTCGGGGGGGTCAAGAGACCCAGTACTTC.

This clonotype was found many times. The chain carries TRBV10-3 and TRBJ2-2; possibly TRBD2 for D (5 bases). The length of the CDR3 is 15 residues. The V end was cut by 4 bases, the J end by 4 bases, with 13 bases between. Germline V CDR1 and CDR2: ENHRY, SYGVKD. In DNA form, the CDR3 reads TGTGCCATCAGTGCCCGAGGGCCGAGCACCGGGGAGCTGTTTTTT. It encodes CAISARGPSTGELFF.

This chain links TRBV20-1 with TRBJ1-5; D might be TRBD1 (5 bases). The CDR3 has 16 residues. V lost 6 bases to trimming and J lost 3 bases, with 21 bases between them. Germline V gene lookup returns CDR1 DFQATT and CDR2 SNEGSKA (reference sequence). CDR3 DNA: TGCAGTGCCAGAACCCGGACACCCCTTATCAATCAGCCCCAGCATTTT. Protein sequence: CSARTRTPLINQPQHF.

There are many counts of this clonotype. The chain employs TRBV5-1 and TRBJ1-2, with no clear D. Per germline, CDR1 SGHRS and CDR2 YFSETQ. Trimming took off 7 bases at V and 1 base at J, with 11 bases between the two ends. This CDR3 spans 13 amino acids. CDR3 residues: CASGHGDNYGYTF. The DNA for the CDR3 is TGCGCCAGCGGCCACGGGGATAACTATGGCTACACCTTC.

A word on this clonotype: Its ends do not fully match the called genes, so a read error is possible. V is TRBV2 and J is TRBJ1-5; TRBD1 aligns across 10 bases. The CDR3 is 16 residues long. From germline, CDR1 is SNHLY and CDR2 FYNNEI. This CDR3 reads CTSVPGQGGPNQPQHF. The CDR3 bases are TGTACCAGCGTCCCAGGACAGGGGGGGCCCAATCAGCCCCAGCATTTT.

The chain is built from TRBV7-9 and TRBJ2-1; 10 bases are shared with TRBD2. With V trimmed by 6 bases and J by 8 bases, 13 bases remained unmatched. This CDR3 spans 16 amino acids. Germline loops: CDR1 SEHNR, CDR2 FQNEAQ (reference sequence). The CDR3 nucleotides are TGTGCCAGCAGAGCAGCTAAACTAGCGGGACTCGATGAGCAGTTCTTC. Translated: CASRAAKLAGLDEQFF.

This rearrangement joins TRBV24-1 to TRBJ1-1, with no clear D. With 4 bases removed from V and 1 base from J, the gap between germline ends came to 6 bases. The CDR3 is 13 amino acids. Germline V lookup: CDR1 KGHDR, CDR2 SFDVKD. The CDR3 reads CATSEDGNTEAFF. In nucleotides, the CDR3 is TGTGCCACCAGTGAAGACGGGAACACTGAAGCTTTCTTT.

The CDR3 nucleotides are TGTGCCAGCAGCCTCCAAGGGGGGGCCAGCATTCAGTACTTC. Protein product: CASSLQGGASIQYF. The chain is built from TRBV6-5 and TRBJ2-4; D is possibly TRBD2 (7 bases). This CDR3 spans 14 amino acids. Germline lookup yields CDR1 MNHEY and CDR2 SVGAGI. The germline V and J ends were trimmed by 6 bases and 9 bases, with 18 bases remaining between them.

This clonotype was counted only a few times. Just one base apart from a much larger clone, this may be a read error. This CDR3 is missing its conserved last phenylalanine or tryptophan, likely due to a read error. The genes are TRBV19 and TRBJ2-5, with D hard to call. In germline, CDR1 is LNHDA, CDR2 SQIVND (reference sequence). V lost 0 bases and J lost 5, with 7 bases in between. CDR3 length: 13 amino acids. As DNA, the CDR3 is TGTGCCAGTAGTATAGATCTCAGGGAGACCCAGTACTCC. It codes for CASSIDLRETQYS.

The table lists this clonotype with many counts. CDR3 in amino acids: CASGTGVETQYF. The CDR3 region has the DNA TGTGCCAGCGGGACAGGGGTTGAGACCCAGTACTTC. This chain connects TRBV7-9 to TRBJ2-5; 10 bases match TRBD1. The germline V gene has CDR1 SEHNR and CDR2 FQNEAQ (reference sequence). The trim removed 8 bases at V and 5 bases at J, leaving 2 bases unmatched. This CDR3 region has 12 residues.

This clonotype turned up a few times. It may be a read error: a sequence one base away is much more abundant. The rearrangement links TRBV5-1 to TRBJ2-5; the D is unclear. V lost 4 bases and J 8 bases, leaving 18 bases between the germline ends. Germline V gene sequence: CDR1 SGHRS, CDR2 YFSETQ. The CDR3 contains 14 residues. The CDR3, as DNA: TGCGCCAGCAGCCCGAGAGTAGATGGAGACACCCAGTACTTC. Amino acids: CASSPRVDGDTQYF.

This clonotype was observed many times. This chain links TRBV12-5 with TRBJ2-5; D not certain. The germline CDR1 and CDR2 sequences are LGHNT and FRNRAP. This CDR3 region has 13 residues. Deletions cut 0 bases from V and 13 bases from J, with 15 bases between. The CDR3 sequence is CASGLVPGSHRYF. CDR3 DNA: TGTGCTAGTGGTTTGGTACCGGGCAGCCACCGGTACTTC.

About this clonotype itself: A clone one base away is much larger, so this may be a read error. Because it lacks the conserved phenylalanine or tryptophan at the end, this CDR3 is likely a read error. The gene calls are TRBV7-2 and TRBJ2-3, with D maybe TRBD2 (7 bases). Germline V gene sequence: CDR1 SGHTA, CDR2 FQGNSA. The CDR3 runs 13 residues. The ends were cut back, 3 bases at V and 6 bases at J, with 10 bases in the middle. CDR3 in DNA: TGTGCCAGCAGCTTGGGGGGGCGGGATACGCAGTATTCT. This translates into CASSLGGRDTQYS.

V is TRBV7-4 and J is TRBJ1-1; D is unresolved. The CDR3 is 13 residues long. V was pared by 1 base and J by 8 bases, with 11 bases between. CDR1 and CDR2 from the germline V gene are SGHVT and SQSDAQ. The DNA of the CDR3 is TGTGCCAGCAGCTTAGGTTTTAGTAGAGAAGCTTTCTTT. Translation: CASSLGFSREAFF.

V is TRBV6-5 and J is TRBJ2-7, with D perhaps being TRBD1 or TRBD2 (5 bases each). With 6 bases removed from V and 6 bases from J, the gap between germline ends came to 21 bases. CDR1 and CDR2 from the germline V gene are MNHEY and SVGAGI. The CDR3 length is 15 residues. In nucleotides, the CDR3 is TGTGCCAGCAGCCCCCTTTTGGGACCCAACGGCGAGCAGTACTTC. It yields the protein CASSPLLGPNGEQYF.

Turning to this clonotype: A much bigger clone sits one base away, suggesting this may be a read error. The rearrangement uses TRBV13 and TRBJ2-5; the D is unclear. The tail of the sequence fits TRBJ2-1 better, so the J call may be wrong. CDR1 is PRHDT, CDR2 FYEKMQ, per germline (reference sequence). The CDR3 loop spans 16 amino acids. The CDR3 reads CASSLGLGGSYNEQFF. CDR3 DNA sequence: TGTGCCAGCAGCTTAGGCCTGGGCGGATCTTACAATGAGCAGTTCTTC.

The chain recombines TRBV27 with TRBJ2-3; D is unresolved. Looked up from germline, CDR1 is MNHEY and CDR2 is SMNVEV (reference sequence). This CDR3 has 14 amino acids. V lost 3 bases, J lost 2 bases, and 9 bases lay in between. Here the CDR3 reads CASSLGSFTDTQYF. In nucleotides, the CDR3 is TGTGCCAGCAGTTTGGGGTCTTTCACAGATACGCAGTATTTT.

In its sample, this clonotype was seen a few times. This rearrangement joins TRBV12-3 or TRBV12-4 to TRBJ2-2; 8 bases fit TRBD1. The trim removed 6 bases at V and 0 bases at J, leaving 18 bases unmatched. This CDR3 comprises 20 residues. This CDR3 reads CASSRGQGAHTEANTGELFF. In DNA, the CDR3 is TGTGCCAGCAGCCGTGGGCAGGGGGCCCACACAGAAGCGAACACCGGGGAGCTGTTTTTT.

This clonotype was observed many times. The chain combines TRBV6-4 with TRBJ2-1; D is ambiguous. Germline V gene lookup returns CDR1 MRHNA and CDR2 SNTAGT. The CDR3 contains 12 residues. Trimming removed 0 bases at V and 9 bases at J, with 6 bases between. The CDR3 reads CASSDSGVEQFF. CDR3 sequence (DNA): TGTGCCAGCAGTGACTCGGGTGTTGAGCAGTTCTTC.

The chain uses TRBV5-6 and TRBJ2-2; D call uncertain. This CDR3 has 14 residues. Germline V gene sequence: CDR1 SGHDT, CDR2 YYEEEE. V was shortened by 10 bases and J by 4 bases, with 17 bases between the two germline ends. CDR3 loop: CARNRVPSTGELFF. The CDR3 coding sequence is TGTGCCCGCAATAGGGTACCCAGCACCGGGGAGCTGTTTTTT.

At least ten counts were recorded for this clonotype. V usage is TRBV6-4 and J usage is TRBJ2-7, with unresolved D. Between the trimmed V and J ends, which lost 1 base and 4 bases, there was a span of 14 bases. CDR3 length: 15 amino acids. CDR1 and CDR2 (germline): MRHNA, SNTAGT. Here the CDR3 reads CASSDFYRAAYEQYF. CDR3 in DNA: TGTGCCAGCAGTGACTTTTACCGGGCCGCGTACGAGCAGTACTTC.

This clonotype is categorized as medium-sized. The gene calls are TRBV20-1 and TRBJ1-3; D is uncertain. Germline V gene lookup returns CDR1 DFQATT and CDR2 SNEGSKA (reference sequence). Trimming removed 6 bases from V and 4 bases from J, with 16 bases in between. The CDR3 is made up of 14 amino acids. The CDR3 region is CSAEDVSGGNTIYF. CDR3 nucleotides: TGCAGTGCGGAGGACGTCTCGGGAGGAAACACCATATATTTT.

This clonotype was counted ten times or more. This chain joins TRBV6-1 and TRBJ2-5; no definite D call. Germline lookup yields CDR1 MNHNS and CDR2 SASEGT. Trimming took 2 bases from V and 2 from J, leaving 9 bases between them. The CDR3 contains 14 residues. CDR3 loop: CASSERRPQETQYF. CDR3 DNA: TGTGCCAGCAGTGAAAGACGCCCGCAAGAGACCCAGTACTTC.